This TCR beta chain was found in a study of high-grade serous ovarian cancer treatment subgroups. Background on the study: Each sample yielded on average roughly 7,000 unique TCR beta rearrangements from more than 13,000 reads. Study findings and constraints: TCR clonal relatedness correlated positively with neoantigen level. Without spatial data, bulk sequencing limits insight into HGSC tumor diversity.

Here immunoSEQ multiplex PCR was the method, and the copy in TCRdb shows in-frame clones only, minus some. The sample holds about 8,000 clones; 62% are singletons and the top ten take approximately 5%. A remark on this clone: Its specificity is unknown.

In germline, CDR1 is MDHEN, CDR2 SYDVKM. Trimming left V 4 bases short and J 7 bases short, with 17 bases between. The CDR3 runs 15 residues. Tumor tissue was taken before any definitive surgery or chemotherapy was given. The clonotype originates from a human donor with high-grade serous ovarian cancer. This chain uses TRBV28 with TRBJ2-1; maybe TRBD2 (6 bases). The specimen sequenced was tumor tissue. The CDR3 sequence is CASSSRDWLGNEQFF. The DNA of the CDR3 is TGTGCCAGCAGTTCCCGGGACTGGCTTGGAAATGAGCAGTTCTTC.